This T cell receptor (beta chain) was obtained from a study of blood T cell repertoires in COVID-19. Study details: The samples span acute and convalescent COVID-19 from the United States, Italy and Spain. PBMCs, B-cell-depleted T cells, or T cells provided the cDNA or gDNA that made up the material.

This clone was seen more than once but under ten times. Original processing notes: Amplification of reference gene primers was used by the study to estimate nucleated cell counts. Only in-frame clones appear in the TCRdb table, and some are missing; sequencing was by immunoSEQ multiplex PCR. That table furnishes V, J and clone size, whereas the DNA furnished D and trimming. The table records about 76,000 clones, 80% to 95% of them present only once. With 0 bases clipped from V and 10 bases from J, the junction kept 5 bases outside the gene matches. This CDR3 contains 13 residues. Germline V gene data show CDR1 as SGHRS and CDR2 as YFSETQ.

This receptor was taken from a woman aged 50 to 65 in a cohort sampled during active COVID-19. Source material: peripheral blood. This chain links TRBV5-1 with TRBJ1-1; the match to TRBD1 covers 8 bases. For the CDR3, the DNA is TGCGCCAGCAGCTTGGGTCAGGGGGCGTTAGCTTTCTTT. This gives the protein CASSLGQGALAFF.